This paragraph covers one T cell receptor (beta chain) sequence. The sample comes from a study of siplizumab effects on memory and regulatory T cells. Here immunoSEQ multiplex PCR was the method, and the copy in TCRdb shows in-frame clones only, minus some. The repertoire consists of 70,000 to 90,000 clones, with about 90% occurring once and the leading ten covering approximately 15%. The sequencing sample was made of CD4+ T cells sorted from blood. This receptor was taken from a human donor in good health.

In DNA, the CDR3 is TGTGCCAGCAGCGTAGGGCTTGGGGGGAATGAAGCTTTCTTT. This sequence encodes CASSVGLGGNEAFF. The chain combines TRBV9 with TRBJ1-1; tentatively, D is TRBD1 (5 bases). Per germline, CDR1 SGDLS and CDR2 YYNGEE. This CDR3 is built from 14 residues. The V end lost 0 bases, the J end lost 7 bases, and 13 bases lay between the germline ends. The full variable domain, with the rest looked up from reference TRBV9 and TRBJ1-1, is DSGVTQTPKHLITATGQRVTLRCSPRSGDLSVYWYQQSLDQGLQFLIQYYNGEERAKGNILERFSAQQFPDLHSELNLSSLELGDSALYFCASSVGLGGNEAFFGQGTRLTVV.